This TCR beta chain was found in a study of patients and donors after allogeneic stem cell transplantation. TCRdb re-derived calls from the RT-PCR reads in MiXCR, one entry per CDR3 protein. The sample yields 400,000 to 500,000 distinct CDR3 sequences, about a sixth seen once. The V and J ends lost 5 bases and 5 bases respectively, with 24 bases between them. Germline V gene data show CDR1 as SGHVS and CDR2 as FQNEAQ. The CDR3 has 18 residues. This sequence was found in a human donor who was either an allogeneic HSCT recipient or a stem cell or donor lymphocyte infusion donor (not recorded which). It is not recorded whose cells these are; they may come from a transplant donor. Sequencing was performed on blood, either unsorted or a sorted T cell fraction (not recorded which). The chain combines TRBV7-8 with TRBJ2-2; TRBD2 is a possible D gene (5 bases). The CDR3 DNA is TGTGCCAGCAGCAGATCACCGGGGAGCCCCCGGGGAACCGGGGAGCTGTTTTTT. Amino acid sequence: CASSRSPGSPRGTGELFF.